This record covers a single TCR beta chain. This CDR3 comprises 14 residues. Germline V gene data show CDR1 as MGHRA and CDR2 as YSYEKL. V shed 3 bases and J shed 2 bases, with 10 bases lying between them. This specimen comes from a study of blood T cell repertoires in COVID-19. Turning to the study itself: Material from acute and convalescent COVID-19 was sourced from the United States, Italy and Spain. PBMCs, B-cell-depleted T cells, or T cells were the source of the cDNA or gDNA that made up the material.

Per the original data handling: Using reference gene primer amplification, nucleated cell counts were estimated. TCRdb's copy holds only in-frame clones and misses some; the assay was immunoSEQ multiplex PCR. From that table come the V and J calls and clone size; the DNA was used to work out D and trimming. Of about 46,000 clones listed, around 82% are singletons. The V and J genes are TRBV4-1 and TRBJ1-1; D call uncertain. The clonotype was recovered from a woman older than 75 with acute or convalescent COVID-19. Material: peripheral blood. CDR3 DNA: TGCGCCAGCAGCCAGTCCGGGATCAACACTGAAGCTTTCTTT. Its translation is CASSQSGINTEAFF.